This TCR beta chain was retrieved from a study of regulatory T cells. Germline V gene lookup returns CDR1 SGHVS and CDR2 FQNEAQ. Trimming took 5 bases from V and 1 from J, leaving 8 bases between them. The CDR3 has 13 residues. With respect to this clone: Antigen unknown.

Study-wide findings and caveats: Hydrophobic residues at CDR3 positions 6 and 7 were enriched in conventional CD4+ T cells of CD3G-deficient patients.

The primer mix had 52 TRBV and 13 TRBJ primers. Data came from immunoSEQ multiplex PCR; TCRdb stores just in-frame clones and leaves some out. The table includes tens of thousands of clones, roughly 92% detected once. CD4+ cells were sorted into CD25-high CD127-low regulatory cells and CD25-low CD127-high conventional cells. The V call is TRBV7-8, the J call TRBJ1-1, with TRBD1 as a possible D gene (5 bases). Sequenced material: conventional CD4+ T cells sorted from blood. This sequence was found in a person between 18 and 30 years old with CD3G deficiency. CDR3 nucleotides: TGTGCCAGCAGCCTAACAGGGAACACTGAAGCTTTCTTT. Encoded protein: CASSLTGNTEAFF.